The 20 T cell receptor beta chains below were found in one sample sequenced in a study of T-cell reconstitution after alpha-beta-depleted transplantation in children. TCRbeta library preparation incorporated unique molecular identifiers. TCRdb fed the PCR reads into MiXCR, producing one record per CDR3 protein. The sample holds about 260,000 distinct CDR3 sequences, less than 9% seen once. The starting material was PBMCs, mostly from graft donor cells, obtained 180 days after TCRalphabeta/CD19-depleted stem cell transplant. The receptors shown here come from a male patient between 5 and 17 years old who had a stem cell transplant for acute lymphoblastic leukemia, so the T cells may come from the graft donor.

In its sample, this clonotype was seen many times. The V call is TRBV20-1, the J call TRBJ2-2; no definite D call. V shed 6 bases and J shed 1 base, with 9 bases lying between them. The length of the CDR3 is 13 residues. Germline CDR1 is DFQATT and CDR2 is SNEGSKA (reference sequence). The CDR3 DNA sequence: TGCAGTGCCGAGTGGATGAACACCGGGGAGCTGTTTTTT. It is translated as CSAEWMNTGELFF.

The chain is built from TRBV20-1 and TRBJ2-2; 11 bases agree with TRBD2. Per the germline V gene, CDR1 is DFQATT and CDR2 is SNEGSKA (reference sequence). This CDR3 has 15 residues. V was clipped by 7 bases and J by 2 bases; unmatched bases: 6. The CDR3 nucleotides read TGCAGTGGTTTACTAGCGGGGGTCAACACCGGGGAGCTGTTTTTT. Protein: CSGLLAGVNTGELFF.

This clonotype showed up many times. The CDR3 bases are TGTGCCAGCAGTCGAGGGGGAAGCAATCAGCCCCAGCATTTT. Protein sequence: CASSRGGSNQPQHF. The rearrangement joins TRBV28 to TRBJ1-5; tentative D call: TRBD1 (6 bases). V gave up 5 bases and J gave up 1 base, with 9 bases separating them. Germline loops: CDR1 MDHEN, CDR2 SYDVKM. The CDR3 extends over 14 amino acids.

This clonotype was recorded at least ten times. This rearrangement joins TRBV20-1 to TRBJ2-2; D gene unclear. The germline CDR1 and CDR2 sequences are DFQATT and SNEGSKA (reference sequence). V was shortened by 1 base and J by 6 bases, with 9 bases between the two germline ends. The CDR3 contains 13 residues. CDR3 bases: TGCAGTGCTAGAGCACCTAGGGCCGGGGAGCTGTTTTTT. It yields the protein CSARAPRAGELFF.

The CDR3 protein is CASSPSDANQPQHF. CDR3 coding DNA: TGTGCCAGCTCACCATCGGACGCAAATCAGCCCCAGCATTTT. This chain joins TRBV18 and TRBJ1-5; D gene unclear. The length of the CDR3 is 14 residues. V was cut by 2 bases and J by 4 bases, with 9 bases left in between. Germline V gene data show CDR1 as KGHSH and CDR2 as LQKENI.

There are a few counts of this clonotype. This sequence joins TRBV7-2 and TRBJ1-2; no clear D. The CDR3 sequence is 13 residues long. In germline, CDR1 is SGHTA, CDR2 FQGNSA. V was pared by 7 bases and J by 6 bases, with 15 bases between. This CDR3 reads CASTPLWGNGYTF. The CDR3 region has the DNA TGTGCCAGCACGCCGCTTTGGGGAAATGGCTACACCTTC.

Comments on this clonotype: A much larger clone is a single base away; this may be a read error. This chain joins TRBV7-9 and TRBJ2-7, with D uncertain. Trimming stripped 1 base from V and 5 bases from J, with 15 bases between. Germline CDR1 and CDR2: SEHNR and FQNEAQ (reference sequence). This CDR3 region has 15 residues. The CDR3 bases are TGTGCCAGCAGCTTAGGGGTTAGCAGGAGCCACGAGCAGTACTTC. The encoded protein is CASSLGVSRSHEQYF. Together with reference TRBV7-9 and TRBJ2-7, the CDR3 gives the full variable domain: DTGVSQNPRHKITKRGQNVTFRCDPISEHNRLYWYRQTLGQGPEFLTYFQNEAQLEKSRLLSDRFSAERPKGSFSTLEIQRTEQGDSAMYLCASSLGVSRSHEQYFGPGTRLTVT.

The rearrangement links TRBV21-1 to TRBJ2-4; the listed D gene, TRBD1, was not tested against the DNA. TRBV21-1 is tagged as a pseudogene. This CDR3 contains 15 residues. DNA for the CDR3: TGTGCCAGCACCCCAAGTTGGCGACAGCCAAACATTCAGTACTTC. This gives the protein CASTPSWRQPNIQYF.

This clonotype has at least ten counts. The rearrangement joins TRBV28 to TRBJ2-5; D possibly corresponds to TRBD2 (6 bases). Germline CDR1 and CDR2: MDHEN and SYDVKM. V lost 5 bases, J lost 0 bases, and 16 bases lay in between. CDR3 length equals 16 residues. The CDR3 here is CASSGVRDLYQETQYF. The DNA for the CDR3 is TGTGCCAGCAGTGGGGTTCGGGACTTGTACCAAGAGACCCAGTACTTC.

This clonotype was found many times. Here the CDR3 reads CSGAFSTGIRETQYF. CDR3 sequence (DNA): TGCAGTGGGGCCTTCTCGACAGGGATTAGGGAGACCCAGTACTTC. V gene TRBV20-1 combines with J gene TRBJ2-5; the match to TRBD1 covers 7 bases. Looked up from germline, CDR1 is DFQATT and CDR2 is SNEGSKA (reference sequence). This CDR3 spans 15 amino acids. After removal of 7 bases from V and 5 bases from J, the junction contained 16 bases not matched to a gene.

The V call is TRBV28, the J call TRBJ1-2; 10 nucleotides align to TRBD1. The CDR3 length is 15 residues. V lost 5 bases and J lost 3; bases outside the gene matches: 6. CDR1 is MDHEN, CDR2 SYDVKM, per germline. The CDR3 spells CASSTRDRGYYGYTF. The CDR3 DNA reads TGTGCCAGCAGTACCCGGGACAGGGGTTACTATGGCTACACCTTC.

This chain connects TRBV7-2 to TRBJ1-1, with 9 bases fitting TRBD1. This CDR3 is 15 amino acids long. Germline V gene data show CDR1 as SGHTA and CDR2 as FQGNSA. The ends lost 5 bases at V and 1 base at J; junction bases unmatched: 5. For the CDR3, the DNA is TGTGCCAGCAGCCCTCGGGACAGGGCGAACACTGAAGCTTTCTTT. This gives the protein CASSPRDRANTEAFF.

This clonotype was found many times. The chain carries TRBV5-6 and TRBJ2-3; 7 nucleotides match TRBD1. This CDR3 has 16 amino acids. Germline lookup yields CDR1 SGHDT and CDR2 YYEEEE. V was pared by 4 bases and J by 2 bases, with 10 bases of the junction left unmatched. Written as DNA, the CDR3 is TGTGCCAGCAGCCGTCGCCGGGACAGATACACAGATACGCAGTATTTT. This sequence encodes CASSRRRDRYTDTQYF.

Points on this clonotype: A read error is possible here, since a much larger clone lies one base away. The chain combines TRBV12-3 or TRBV12-4 with TRBJ2-6; TRBD1 matches at 10 bases. The CDR3 totals 19 residues. DNA of the CDR3: TGTGCCCGCAGTCTCCGGGACAGGGGCTTACTCTCTGGGGCCAACGTCCTGACTTTC. Protein sequence: CARSLRDRGLLSGANVLTF.

This clonotype was counted at least ten times. Here the CDR3 DNA reads TGTGCCAGCAGCTTGACGAGAGATCAGCCCCAGCATTTT. Translated: CASSLTRDQPQHF. The chain uses TRBV7-9 and TRBJ1-5; D is uncertain. Looked up from germline, CDR1 is SEHNR and CDR2 is FQNEAQ (reference sequence). V dropped 3 bases and J dropped 5 bases, with 8 bases sitting between them. The CDR3 consists of 13 residues.

This clonotype was found many times. The V gene is TRBV4-2, the J gene TRBJ2-3, with 10 bases fitting TRBD2. This CDR3 spans 18 amino acids. Germline trimming cut 0 bases from V and 8 bases from J; bases unmatched to any gene: 14. Germline values: CDR1 LGHNA, CDR2 YNFKEQ. CDR3 nucleotides: TGTGCCAGCAGCCAAGAGCTACTAGCGGGGTACGGCGTAGGTACGCAGTATTTT. The encoded protein is CASSQELLAGYGVGTQYF.

This clonotype was seen repeatedly, ten times or more. The chain has TRBV4-2 and TRBJ2-7; D remains ambiguous. Germline CDR1 is LGHNA and CDR2 is YNFKEQ. V lost 0 bases to trimming and J lost 1 base, with 10 bases between them. The CDR3 has 15 residues. The chain's CDR3 is CASSQDTEFSYEQYF. In DNA form, the CDR3 reads TGTGCCAGCAGCCAAGATACCGAATTTTCCTACGAGCAGTACTTC.

In its sample, this clonotype was seen many times. This chain connects TRBV4-1 to TRBJ1-4; D uncertain. Deletions cut 0 bases from V and 0 bases from J, with 17 bases between. The CDR3 is 19 residues long. Germline V gene lookup returns CDR1 MGHRA and CDR2 YSYEKL. The CDR3 nucleotides are TGCGCCAGCAGCCAAGATTTTGCTATGGCACTTGCAACTAATGAAAAACTGTTTTTT. It yields the protein CASSQDFAMALATNEKLFF.

Comments on this clonotype: Since a much larger clone is just one base distant, this may be a read error. The rearrangement joins TRBV28 to TRBJ2-1; TRBD2 aligns across 12 bases. This CDR3 is 16 amino acids long. Germline V gives CDR1 MDHEN, CDR2 SYDVKM. The CDR3: CASSRSLAGGGNDQFF. The CDR3 DNA is TGTGCCAGCAGCCGCTCACTAGCGGGAGGAGGTAATGACCAGTTCTTC.

The chain uses TRBV5-1 and TRBJ2-7, with unresolved D. CDR1 SGHRS and CDR2 YFSETQ come from the germline V gene. V lost 2 bases, J lost 7 bases, and 10 bases lay in between. The CDR3 has 12 amino acids. CDR3 nucleotide sequence: TGCGCCAGCAGCTTCGGCGATTGGGAGCAGTACTTC. Translation gives CASSFGDWEQYF.